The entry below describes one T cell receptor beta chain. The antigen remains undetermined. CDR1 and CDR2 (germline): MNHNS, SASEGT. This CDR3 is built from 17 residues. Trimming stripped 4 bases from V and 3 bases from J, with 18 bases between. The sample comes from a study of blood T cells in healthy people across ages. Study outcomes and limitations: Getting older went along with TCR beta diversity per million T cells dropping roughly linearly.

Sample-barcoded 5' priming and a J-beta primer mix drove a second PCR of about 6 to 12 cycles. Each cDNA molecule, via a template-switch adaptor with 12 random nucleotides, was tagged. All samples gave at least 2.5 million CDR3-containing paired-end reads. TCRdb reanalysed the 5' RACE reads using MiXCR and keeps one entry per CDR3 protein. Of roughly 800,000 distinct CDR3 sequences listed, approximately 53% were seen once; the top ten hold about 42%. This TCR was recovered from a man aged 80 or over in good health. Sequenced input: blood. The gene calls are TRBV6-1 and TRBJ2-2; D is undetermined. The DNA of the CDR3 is TGTGCCAGCAGTGCTATAGGGATCCAGGTTCACACCGGGGAGCTGTTTTTT. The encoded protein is CASSAIGIQVHTGELFF.